The TCR beta chain described here comes from a study of T cell responses to AZD1222 COVID-19 vaccine. Broader study findings: Breadth and depth of Spike-specific TCRs rose after two AZD1222 doses.

V was clipped by 4 bases and J by 1 base, with 8 bases between them. The CDR3 totals 13 residues. Germline lookup yields CDR1 SGHRS and CDR2 YFSETQ. Method: immunoSEQ multiplex PCR; TCRdb's copy keeps in-frame clones and lacks some. The top ten hold roughly 32% of the sample, which has fewer than 95,000 clones, approximately 90% seen once. With regard to this clone: Antigen specificity is unknown.

Sequencing used peripheral blood, obtained on day 0 of AZD1222 vaccination. This clonotype was obtained from an adult in good health. This chain uses TRBV5-1 with TRBJ2-5; D might be TRBD1 (5 bases). The CDR3 reads CASSQGFQETQYF. In nucleotides, the CDR3 is TGCGCCAGCAGCCAGGGTTTCCAAGAGACCCAGTACTTC.